This T cell receptor beta chain was recovered during a study of Ad26.COV2.S vaccination and SARS-CoV-2 variants. The repertoire was sequenced with immunoSEQ multiplex PCR; TCRdb's copy has only in-frame clones and lacks some. The table lists about 680,000 clones, about 90% of them singletons. Treatment described: approximately 18 received Ad26.COV2.S at low or high dose, single or two shots; roughly five received placebo; per-sample allocation not given. After the first vaccine or placebo injection, samples were drawn on day 63. Vaccination employed an Ad26 vector expressing the Wuhan-strain SARS-CoV-2 spike. Looked up from germline, CDR1 is SEHNR and CDR2 is FQNEAQ (reference sequence). After removal of 3 bases from V and 5 bases from J, the junction contained 4 bases not matched to a gene. There are 15 residues in the CDR3.

This rearrangement joins TRBV7-9 to TRBJ2-1, with TRBD2 identical over 10 bases. This sample comprised peripheral blood, obtained in a trial of Ad26.COV2.S vaccine versus placebo. The origin of this receptor is a person between 18 and 60 years old who received the Ad26.COV2.S COVID-19 vaccine or a placebo. The CDR3 region has the DNA TGTGCCAGCAGCTTTCAGGGACTAGCGAACAATGAGCAGTTCTTC. Residues: CASSFQGLANNEQFF.